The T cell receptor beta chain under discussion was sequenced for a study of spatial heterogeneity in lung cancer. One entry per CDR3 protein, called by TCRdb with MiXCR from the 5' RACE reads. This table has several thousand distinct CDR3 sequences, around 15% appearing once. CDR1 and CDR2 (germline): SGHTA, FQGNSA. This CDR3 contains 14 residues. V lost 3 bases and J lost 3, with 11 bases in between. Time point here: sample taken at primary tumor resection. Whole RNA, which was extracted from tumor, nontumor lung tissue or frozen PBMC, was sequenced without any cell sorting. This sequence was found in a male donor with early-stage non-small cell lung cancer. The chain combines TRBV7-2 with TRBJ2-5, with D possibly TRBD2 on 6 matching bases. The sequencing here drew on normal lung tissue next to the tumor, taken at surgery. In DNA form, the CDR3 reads TGTGCCAGCAGCTTCCTTGCGGGGAAAGAGACCCAGTACTTC. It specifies CASSFLAGKETQYF.